The T cell receptor (beta chain) under discussion was sequenced for a study of sequential checkpoint blockade in melanoma. Study-level background: Patients were randomized 1:1 to nivolumab-then-ipilimumab or ipilimumab-then-nivolumab first-line.

The sample's treatment: randomized to nivolumab then ipilimumab (arm A) or the reverse (arm B). From thawed PBMCs, live CD3+CD8+ cells negative for CD19 and CD56 were sorted. Trimming left V 3 bases short and J 2 bases short, with 14 bases between. Germline V CDR1 and CDR2: LNHDA, SQIVND (reference sequence). CDR3 length equals 15 residues. Profiling relied on immunoSEQ multiplex PCR, and the TCRdb table lists in-frame clones only, not all of them. The repertoire has around 3,600 clones, approximately 44% of them found once; the top ten carry about 43%. The specimen was CD8+ T cells sorted from blood (inferred from file names), collected from a patient given nivolumab and ipilimumab in sequence. This sequence was found in a human donor with melanoma. The chain couples TRBV19 to TRBJ2-7; unclear D gene. The CDR3 here is CASSIHGALPYEQYF. The CDR3 DNA is TGTGCCAGTAGTATCCACGGAGCCCTTCCCTACGAGCAGTACTTC.